A single sample gave rise to the 31 T cell receptor beta chains below, sequenced in a study of T cells in women clearing cervical HPV infection. Profiled with immunoSEQ multiplex PCR; TCRdb holds only in-frame clones, not every one. Here the sample table reports about 30,000 clones. Input material: blood buffy coat. Receptors were obtained from a woman aged 18-69 years with a cervical HPV16 infection that either progressed to CIN3+ or cleared (not recorded which).

A note on this clone: From the germline J gene comes the end of the CDR3, since the read stops 3 residues before it. V is TRBV6-1 and J is TRBJ1-4; possible D gene TRBD1, 5 bases. The CDR3 runs to 15 residues. Germline CDR1 is MNHNS and CDR2 is SASEGT. The covered CDR3 bases are TGTGCCAGCAGTGAAGAAACCTCTGGGGCCAACGTA. Amino acid sequence: CASSEETSGANV. The entire CDR3 is CASSEETSGANVLFF.

To note about this clone: The read terminates 3 residues ahead of where the CDR3 ends, so the germline J gene completes it. The chain is built from TRBV5-5 and TRBJ2-7, with 9 bases fitting TRBD1. The germline V gene has CDR1 SGHKS and CDR2 YYEKEE (reference sequence). V dropped 3 bases and J dropped 3; count of bases not matched to a gene: 1. CDR3 length: 13 residues. CDR3 protein: CASSWTGDYEQYF. The covered CDR3 bases are TGTGCCAGCAGCTGGACAGGGGACTACGAG.

Notes on this clone: From the germline J gene comes the end of the CDR3, since the read stops 3 residues before it. V is TRBV12-5 and J is TRBJ2-5; 9 bases agree with TRBD2. The CDR3 runs 15 residues. CDR1 and CDR2 (germline): LGHNT, FRNRAP. The junction had 8 bases not matched to a gene; V was cut back by 4 bases and J by 5 bases. This chain's CDR3 is CASGSPGGGAETQYF. The CDR3 DNA, read in part, is TGTGCTAGTGGTTCCCCGGGCGGGGGGGCGGAGACC. Using reference TRBV12-5 and TRBJ2-5 for the parts outside the CDR3, the full variable domain is DARVTQTPRHKVTEMGQEVTMRCQPILGHNTVFWYRQTMMQGLELLAYFRNRAPLDDSGMPKDRFSAEMPDATLATLKIQPSEPRDSAVYFCASGSPGGGAETQYFGPGTRLLVL.

For this clone: The missing CDR3 end, 3 residues past where the read stops, is filled in from the germline J gene. V and J are TRBV18 and TRBJ1-2; maybe TRBD1 (6 bases). The germline CDR1 and CDR2 sequences are KGHSH and LQKENI. This CDR3 is 14 amino acids long. The CDR3 here is CASSPDQGSGGYTF. The CDR3 bases that were read are TGTGCCAGCTCACCTGACCAGGGGTCTGGCGGC.

A remark on this clone: With the read ending 3 residues before the CDR3 end, the germline J gene is used to fill in that end. The chain couples TRBV14 to TRBJ2-7; 10 bases are shared with TRBD1. The germline CDR1 and CDR2 sequences are SGHDN and FVKESK. The CDR3 totals 15 residues. V lost 4 bases to trimming and J lost 2 bases; unmatched junction nucleotides: 5. Partial CDR3 DNA: TGTGCCAGCAGCCGGTGGACAGGGGGTACCTACGAG. Translating gives CASSRWTGGTYE. The CDR3 reads in full as CASSRWTGGTYEQYF.

In regard to this clone: The CDR3 end is not reached by the read, which stops 3 residues before it; the germline J gene fills it in. The chain joins TRBV2 to TRBJ1-1; D possibly corresponds to TRBD1 (5 bases). V was clipped by 10 bases and J by 1 base, with 13 bases between them. Per the germline V gene, CDR1 is SNHLY and CDR2 is FYNNEI. The CDR3 contains 13 residues. This chain's CDR3 is CANQRGSNTEAFF. The part of the CDR3 DNA that was read is TGTGCCAACCAGAGGGGTTCGAACACTGAA.

Concerning this clone itself: The read stops 3 residues short of the end of the CDR3; the missing end is completed from the germline J gene. The chain employs TRBV5-5 and TRBJ2-7; D unclear. This CDR3 has 14 residues. Germline V gene lookup returns CDR1 SGHKS and CDR2 YYEKEE (reference sequence). The V end lost 0 bases, the J end lost 1 base, and 8 bases lay between the germline ends. Incomplete CDR3 DNA: TGTGCCAGCAGCTTGGCGTCCCAGTCCTACGAG. Its protein product is CASSLASQSYE. The whole CDR3 sequence reads CASSLASQSYEQYF.

Comment on this clone: Read sequence stops 3 residues before the CDR3 end, and the germline J gene provides the missing end. V is TRBV10-2 and J is TRBJ1-6; weak D call: TRBD1 (5 bases). The V end was cut by 6 bases, the J end by 9 bases, with 18 bases between. The germline V gene encodes CDR1 WSHSY and CDR2 SAAADI. This CDR3 region has 15 residues. Partial CDR3 DNA: TGCGCCAGCAGCTTCGCCCCAGGGCCTGCTTCACCC. Translation gives CASSFAPGPASP. The full CDR3 reads CASSFAPGPASPLHF.

As for this clone: The CDR3 goes on 3 residues after the read ends, and that part is filled in from the germline J gene. The V and J genes are TRBV13 and TRBJ2-2, with a possible D match to TRBD1 (5 bases). The CDR3 sequence is 15 residues long. Germline V CDR1 and CDR2: PRHDT, FYEKMQ (reference sequence). CDR3 protein: CASSLIQGTNSPLFF. CDR3 DNA, as far as it was read: TGTGCCAGCAGCTTAATTCAGGGAACTAATTCACCG.

Turning to this clone: At one of its ends the junction is not consistent with the germline gene, which may arise from a read error. The sequence runs out 3 residues before the end of the CDR3; the remainder is reconstructed from the germline J gene. This sample also contains other DNA sequences that code for the same CDR3. The genes are TRBV7-9 and TRBJ1-3; TRBD1 might be the D (5 bases). The CDR3 has 15 residues. Germline CDR1 and CDR2: SEHNR and FQNEAQ (reference sequence). CDR3 bases read: TGTGCCAGCAGCTCCTCGAGGGACTCTGGAAACACG. It encodes CASSSSRDSGNT. The whole CDR3 is CASSSSRDSGNTIYF.

To note about this clone: The read ends 3 residues shy of where the CDR3 ends; the end is completed using the germline J gene. The chain recombines TRBV5-1 with TRBJ2-5; 10 nucleotides align to TRBD2. The CDR3 covers 15 residues. Germline-derived CDR1 and CDR2 are SGHRS and YFSETQ. J gave up 3 bases and V 4 bases, and 6 bases lay outside the gene matches. CDR3 DNA (partial): TGCGCCAGCAGCCTGACCGGGACTAGCGAAGAGACC. It encodes CASSLTGTSEET. The full CDR3 reads CASSLTGTSEETQYF.

As for this clone: With the read ending 3 residues before the CDR3 end, the germline J gene is used to fill in that end. V is TRBV19 and J is TRBJ1-1; 12 nucleotides match TRBD1. CDR1 is LNHDA and CDR2 is SQIVND in the germline V gene (reference sequence). The V and J ends lost 2 bases and 6 bases, in that order; junction bases with no gene match: 4. CDR3 length: 15 residues. The part of the CDR3 DNA that was read is TGTGCCAGTAGTATATTCCGGGACAGGGGGCCTGAA. Translation gives CASSIFRDRGPE. The whole CDR3 is CASSIFRDRGPEAFF.

Of note for this clone: Read sequence stops 3 residues before the CDR3 end, and the germline J gene provides the missing end. The rearrangement uses TRBV15 and TRBJ1-5; 8 bases align to TRBD1. Trimming cost V 3 bases and J 7 bases; bases outside gene matches: 17. This CDR3 has 18 residues. Germline V lookup: CDR1 LNHNV, CDR2 YYDKDF (reference sequence). The CDR3 reads CATSSPGQAGPFEQPQHF. The part of the CDR3 DNA that was read is TGTGCCACCAGCAGTCCGGGACAGGCGGGCCCCTTTGAGCAGCCC.

Comments on this clone: Coverage ceases 3 residues before the CDR3 finishes, and the germline J gene fills in the end. The chain has TRBV10-3 and TRBJ2-7; 7 bases are a match to TRBD1. The CDR3 runs 16 residues. Germline V gene data show CDR1 as ENHRY and CDR2 as SYGVKD. The V gene end was trimmed by 4 bases and the J gene end by 2 bases; junction bases not matched to a gene: 11. CDR3 region: CAISAHPTGLTYEQYF. CDR3 bases read: TGTGCCATCAGTGCCCACCCGACAGGGCTGACCTACGAG.

As regards this clone: The sequenced fragment ends 3 residues before the CDR3 boundary, so the rest is inferred from the germline J gene. V gene TRBV7-2 combines with J gene TRBJ2-3; D perhaps matches TRBD2 (7 bases). The CDR3 contains 14 residues. Per the germline V gene, CDR1 is SGHTA and CDR2 is FQGNSA. CDR3 DNA (partial): TGTGCCAGCAGCTTATCGGGGGGCCCTCAGCCG. Translated: CASSLSGGPQP. The entire CDR3 protein is CASSLSGGPQPQYF.

Details on this clone: Read data end 3 residues before the CDR3 end; the end is taken from the germline J gene. V gene TRBV4-2 combines with J gene TRBJ2-7; TRBD2 aligns across 8 bases. CDR1 and CDR2 from the germline V gene are LGHNA and YNFKEQ. The CDR3 is made up of 16 amino acids. V lost 1 base to trimming and J lost 3 bases; unmatched junction nucleotides: 8. CDR3 DNA (partial): TGTGCCAGCAGCCAAGCGCAGACTAGCGAAGGCTACGAG. Translating gives CASSQAQTSEGYE. The CDR3 as a whole reads CASSQAQTSEGYEQYF.

About this clone: The read ends 3 residues early relative to the CDR3; the germline J gene fills the gap. V usage is TRBV2 and J usage is TRBJ2-2, with 9 nucleotides matching TRBD1. The CDR3 extends over 17 amino acids. Germline V gives CDR1 SNHLY, CDR2 FYNNEI. The CDR3 bases that were read are TGTGCCAGCAGTGACGGGACAGGGAGCTCTGGGGCCAACGTG. This encodes CASSDGTGSSGANV. The CDR3 in full is CASSDGTGSSGANVLFF. Full variable domain (outside the CDR3, taken from reference TRBV2 and TRBJ2-2): EPEVTQTPSHQVTQMGQEVILRCVPISNHLYFYWYRQILGQKVEFLVSFYNNEISEKSEIFDDQFSVERPDGSNFTLKIRSTKLEDSAMYFCASSDGTGSSGANVLFFGEGSRLTVL.

Comment on this clone: Read sequence stops 3 residues before the CDR3 end, and the germline J gene provides the missing end. The chain links TRBV19 to TRBJ2-1; TRBD2 agrees at 14 bases. The V gene's germline CDR1 is LNHDA and CDR2 SQIVND (reference sequence). The CDR3 consists of 15 residues. V gave up 4 bases and J gave up 6 bases; unmatched junction bases: 2. The CDR3 loop reads CASSRGTSGGNEQFF. The CDR3 DNA, read in part, is TGTGCCAGTAGTAGAGGGACTAGCGGGGGCAATGAG.

Notes on this clone: The observed sequence ends 3 residues before the CDR3 terminus, with the missing tail filled in from the germline J gene. The chain has TRBV20-1 and TRBJ2-3; tentatively, D is TRBD1 or TRBD2 (6 bases each). Deletions cut 3 bases from V and 3 bases from J, with 13 bases between. The CDR3 loop spans 14 amino acids. In germline, CDR1 is DFQATT, CDR2 SNEGSKA (reference sequence). The part of the CDR3 DNA that was read is TGCAGTGCTAGCTCCAGGGGAGGTACAGATACG. Amino acids: CSASSRGGTDT. The full CDR3 sequence reads CSASSRGGTDTQYF.

About this clone itself: From the germline J gene comes the end of the CDR3, since the read stops 3 residues before it. The J gene is TRBJ2-3, the V gene TRBV5-1; no firm D call. V dropped 1 base and J dropped 2 bases, with 5 bases sitting between them. This CDR3 has 13 residues. Per the germline V gene, CDR1 is SGHRS and CDR2 is YFSETQ. CDR3 DNA (partial): TGCGCCAGCAGCTTGACTTTCACAGATACG. Its protein is CASSLTFTDT. The whole CDR3 sequence is CASSLTFTDTQYF.

Partial CDR3 DNA: TGTGCCACCAGCACTGGTAGGGGAGATCACTATGGC. It is translated as CATSTGRGDHYG. The full CDR3 protein reads CATSTGRGDHYGYTF. The V and J genes are TRBV15 and TRBJ1-2, with D possibly matching TRBD1 (5 bases). Read data end 3 residues before the CDR3 end; the end is taken from the germline J gene. CDR1 is LNHNV and CDR2 is YYDKDF in the germline V gene (reference sequence). Trimming shortened V by 4 bases and J by 3 bases, and 15 bases separated the two germline ends. The CDR3 extends over 15 amino acids.

A word on this clone: The read ends 3 residues before the CDR3 terminus; that terminus is restored from the germline J gene. The V and J genes are TRBV11-3 and TRBJ2-1; no firm D call. Trimming removed 2 bases from V and 4 bases from J, with 12 bases in between. The CDR3 consists of 15 residues. Germline lookup yields CDR1 SGHNT and CDR2 YENEEA. CDR3 sequence: CASSLRILTYNEQFF. The CDR3 bases that were read are TGTGCCAGCAGCTTAAGGATTTTGACATACAATGAG. The variable domain in full, with the rest retrieved from reference TRBV11-3 and TRBJ2-1, is EAGVVQSPRYKIIEKKQPVAFWCNPISGHNTLYWYLQNLGQGPELLIRYENEEAVDDSQLPKDRFSAERLKGVDSTLKIQPAELGDSAVYLCASSLRILTYNEQFFGPGTRLTVL.

CDR3 bases read: TGTGCCAGCAGCTCAACAAGGTTTGAAAAG. Translating gives CASSSTRFEK. The entire CDR3 sequence reads CASSSTRFEKLFF. V gene TRBV7-9 combines with J gene TRBJ2-2; D is unclear. From the germline J gene comes the end of the CDR3, since the read stops 3 residues before it. Germline V gives CDR1 SEHNR, CDR2 FQNEAQ (reference sequence). The CDR3 is made up of 13 amino acids.

As to this clone: The read halts 3 residues ahead of the CDR3 end, with the missing end drawn from the germline J gene. V gene TRBV19 combines with J gene TRBJ2-2, with TRBD1 matching 12 bases. Germline loops: CDR1 LNHDA, CDR2 SQIVND (reference sequence). There are 14 residues in the CDR3. The CDR3 bases that were read are TGTGCCAGTGGAGCCGGGACAGGGGGCGCCCCG. Translating it yields CASGAGTGGAP. The entire CDR3 protein reads CASGAGTGGAPLFF.

A remark on this clone: The DNA ends 3 residues before the CDR3 does, and the rest of the CDR3 is filled in from the germline J gene. The chain links TRBV29-1 to TRBJ1-2; TRBD1 matches at 7 bases. The length of the CDR3 is 11 residues. Per the germline V gene, CDR1 is SQVTM and CDR2 is ANQGSEA. V lost 7 bases to trimming and J lost 6 bases; unmatched junction nucleotides: 5. The CDR3 is CSAGDSDGYTF. Incomplete CDR3 DNA: TGCAGCGCGGGGGACAGCGATGGC.

Of note for this clone: The read terminates 3 residues before the CDR3 end, so the remaining end is supplied by the germline J gene. The chain employs TRBV7-8 and TRBJ2-7; D uncertain. The CDR3 length is 14 residues. The V gene lost 5 bases and the J gene lost 4 bases, with 15 bases spanning the gap. Germline V lookup: CDR1 SGHVS, CDR2 FQNEAQ. CDR3 amino acids: CASSISGPDYEQYF. CDR3 DNA, as far as it was read: TGTGCCAGCAGCATTAGTGGGCCAGATTACGAG.

With regard to this clone: The read stops 3 residues short of the end of the CDR3; the missing end is completed from the germline J gene. The genes are TRBV5-1 and TRBJ1-2; D not resolved. The CDR3 loop spans 14 amino acids. The germline gives CDR1 SGHRS, CDR2 YFSETQ. The germline V and J ends were trimmed by 0 bases and 0 bases, with 6 bases remaining between them. CDR3 DNA (partial): TGCGCCAGCAGCTTGGAGCGGCCTAACTATGGC. It specifies CASSLERPNYG. The whole CDR3 sequence reads CASSLERPNYGYTF.

Worth noting for this clone: The read comes to an end 3 residues before the CDR3 does, leaving the germline J gene to fill in the end. The rearrangement links TRBV20-1 to TRBJ2-5; D may be TRBD2 (6 bases). V was pared by 5 bases and J by 7 bases, with 17 bases between. The CDR3 spans 13 residues. Germline loops: CDR1 DFQATT, CDR2 SNEGSKA (reference sequence). Partial CDR3 DNA: TGCAGTGCTCGGACGCGGGGAGAGGGGACC. It specifies CSARTRGEGT. The complete CDR3 protein is CSARTRGEGTQYF.

On this clone: Read data end 3 residues before the CDR3 end; the end is taken from the germline J gene. The chain uses TRBV7-6 and TRBJ1-2, with D perhaps matching TRBD1 (5 bases). The CDR3 covers 15 residues. The germline V gene encodes CDR1 SGHVS and CDR2 FNYEAQ. The CDR3 loop reads CASSLGGSSRNDYTF. Incomplete CDR3 DNA: TGTGCCAGCAGCTTGGGGGGATCCTCGAGGAACGAC.

The CDR3 region is CASSSTGGGLETAFF. CDR3 bases read: TGTGCCAGCAGCTCGACGGGCGGGGGGTTGGAGACA. The chain uses TRBV7-6 and TRBJ1-1; maybe TRBD1 (5 bases). The observed sequence ends 3 residues before the CDR3 terminus, with the missing tail filled in from the germline J gene. The CDR3 contains 15 residues. Looked up from germline, CDR1 is SGHVS and CDR2 is FNYEAQ. The whole variable domain, remainder taken from reference TRBV7-6 and TRBJ1-1, is GAGVSQSPRYKVTKRGQDVALRCDPISGHVSLYWYRQALGQGPEFLTYFNYEAQQDKSGLPNDRFSAERPEGSISTLTIQRTEQRDSAMYRCASSSTGGGLETAFFGQGTRLTVV.

Concerning this clone: The read ends 3 residues before the CDR3 terminus; that terminus is restored from the germline J gene. The chain recombines TRBV28 with TRBJ2-1; TRBD1 aligns across 10 bases. Germline CDR1 is MDHEN and CDR2 is SYDVKM. The CDR3 sequence is 18 residues long. J gave up 4 bases and V 6 bases, and 15 bases lay outside the gene matches. This CDR3 is CASRLRDRGRDGYNEQFF. The DNA read from the CDR3 is TGTGCCAGCAGGCTCCGGGACAGGGGCCGCGACGGTTACAATGAG.